The clone carrying this T cell receptor beta chain was picked up a small number of times. Looked up from germline, CDR1 is MNHNS and CDR2 is SASEGT. CDR3 length equals 16 residues. The V gene end was trimmed by 5 bases and the J gene end by 1 base; junction bases not matched to a gene: 10. The sample is drawn from a study of blood T cells in healthy people across ages. The use of a sample-barcoded 5' primer and a J-beta primer mix characterized a second PCR of roughly 7 to 12 cycles. A minimum of 2.5 million CDR3-containing paired-end reads was obtained for each sample. MiXCR, run by TCRdb on the 5' RACE reads, gives a single entry per CDR3 protein. The table has around 780,000 distinct CDR3 sequences, roughly 56% seen once.

The chain couples TRBV6-1 to TRBJ2-5, with 7 nucleotides matching TRBD1. The sequence was collected from a man aged 40-55 years in good health. Sequencing was done on a sample of blood. The CDR3 sequence is CASSLRTGTLQETQYF. CDR3 coding DNA: TGTGCCAGCAGTCTCCGGACAGGAACCCTCCAAGAGACCCAGTACTTC.